The 5 T cell receptor beta chains in this list originate from one sample, sequenced in a study of CD8 T cells in ankylosing spondylitis. TCRdb analysed the 5' RACE reads with MiXCR anew, one entry per CDR3 protein. Among more than 400,000 distinct CDR3 sequences, less than 6% were seen once, and the ten largest hold approximately 4%. For these receptors, no antigen is known. Findings and limits, study-wide: The study identified a TCR beta motif of roughly eight highly homologous variants that appeared characteristic of ankylosing spondylitis blood.

Sequencing input: blood, either unsorted or a sorted T cell fraction (not recorded which). Receptors were obtained from a male donor with ankylosing spondylitis.

This clonotype was detected many times. This CDR3 reads CASRRPTGTYKETQYF. CDR3 nucleotide sequence: TGTGCCAGCAGACGCCCTACCGGGACATATAAAGAGACCCAGTACTTC. The V gene is TRBV12-3 or TRBV12-4, the J gene TRBJ2-5, with D perhaps TRBD1 (6 bases). V was shortened by 6 bases and J by 3 bases, with 20 bases between the two germline ends. The CDR3 runs 16 residues.

This clonotype was observed a handful of times. This chain links TRBV6-1 with TRBJ2-2; no firm D call. Trimming took off 4 bases at V and 0 bases at J, with 12 bases between the two ends. In germline, CDR1 is MNHNS, CDR2 SASEGT. There are 16 residues in the CDR3. DNA of the CDR3: TGTGCCAGCAGTGGACGAGTGACGCCGAACACCGGGGAGCTGTTTTTT. Its protein product is CASSGRVTPNTGELFF.

Many counts were recorded for this clonotype. The chain joins TRBV12-3 or TRBV12-4 to TRBJ1-1; tentative D call: TRBD1 (6 bases). This CDR3 contains 15 residues. Trimming pared 5 bases from V and 6 bases from J, leaving 19 bases between. CDR3 coding DNA: TGTGCCAGCAGTCCTACAGGGAATCTTGGCGCTGAAGCTTTCTTT. Translated: CASSPTGNLGAEAFF.

This clonotype has a count of ten or more. The chain carries TRBV12-3 or TRBV12-4 and TRBJ2-2; the D gene is possibly TRBD2 (6 bases). This CDR3 is 16 amino acids long. V lost 6 bases, J lost 0 bases, and 14 bases lay in between. CDR3 residues: CASSSPGGTNTGELFF. Written as DNA, the CDR3 is TGTGCCAGCAGCTCCCCCGGCGGGACGAACACCGGGGAGCTGTTTTTT.

This clonotype has a count of ten or more. This chain joins TRBV7-9 and TRBJ1-2; TRBD1 matches 10 bases. This CDR3 region has 13 residues. The junction had 8 bases not matched to a gene; V was cut back by 5 bases and J by 11 bases. In germline, CDR1 is SEHNR, CDR2 FQNEAQ (reference sequence). In DNA form, the CDR3 reads TGTGCCAGCAGCCCGGGGACAGGGGCTCCTTACACCTTC. Its protein product is CASSPGTGAPYTF.